The next 25 T cell receptor beta chains were all read from a single sample in a study of blood T cell repertoires in COVID-19. The assay was immunoSEQ multiplex PCR, and TCRdb's table has in-frame clones only and misses some. Of fewer than 700,000 clones in the sample, 70% to 90% were seen once. The sequenced sample was peripheral blood. These receptors were obtained from a woman between 50 and 59 years old with COVID-19, enrolled during active disease.

This chain connects TRBV19 to TRBJ1-1; D ambiguous. Germline-derived CDR1 and CDR2 are LNHDA and SQIVND (reference sequence). V was shortened by 3 bases and J by 6 bases, with 17 bases between the two germline ends. The length of the CDR3 is 15 residues. The CDR3 sequence is CASSMGSVEGAEAFF. Written as DNA, the CDR3 is TGTGCCAGTAGTATGGGGAGTGTCGAGGGCGCTGAAGCTTTCTTT.

The J gene is TRBJ2-3, the V gene TRBV12-5; 7 bases align to TRBD2. There are 15 residues in the CDR3. The ends lost 6 bases at V and 1 base at J; junction bases unmatched: 7. Germline V gives CDR1 LGHNT, CDR2 FRNRAP. As DNA, the CDR3 is TGTGCTAGTGGCCGCGGGGGAGTGGGCACAGATACGCAGTATTTT. It specifies CASGRGGVGTDTQYF.

This chain joins TRBV2 and TRBJ2-2; 11 positions match TRBD2. With 5 bases clipped from V and 7 bases from J, the junction kept 12 bases outside the gene matches. CDR3 size: 17 residues. Germline loops: CDR1 SNHLY, CDR2 FYNNEI. The CDR3: CASSTSGGLPGGGELFF. CDR3 nucleotides: TGTGCCAGCAGTACTAGCGGGGGCCTCCCGGGGGGCGGGGAGCTGTTTTTT. Variable domain in full (rest from reference TRBV2 and TRBJ2-2): EPEVTQTPSHQVTQMGQEVILRCVPISNHLYFYWYRQILGQKVEFLVSFYNNEISEKSEIFDDQFSVERPDGSNFTLKIRSTKLEDSAMYFCASSTSGGLPGGGELFFGEGSRLTVL.

The chain is built from TRBV10-1 and TRBJ2-1; 14 bases are shared with TRBD2. The CDR3 runs 15 residues. The germline CDR1 and CDR2 sequences are WNHNN and SYGVQD (reference sequence). After removal of 6 bases from V and 9 bases from J, the junction contained 7 bases not matched to a gene. Written as DNA, the CDR3 is TGCGCCAGCAGCCGGACTAGCGGGGGGTCCGGTGAGCAGTTCTTC. This translates into CASSRTSGGSGEQFF.

This clone was seen a single time. The chain uses TRBV5-1 and TRBJ2-5; 13 bases align to TRBD2. Trimming removed 5 bases from V and 5 bases from J; junction bases left unmatched: 15. There are 18 residues in the CDR3. Germline V CDR1 and CDR2: SGHRS, YFSETQ. The CDR3 DNA sequence: TGCGCCAGCAGACCTTCCCCTTGGACTAGCGGGGGTAGGGAGACCCAGTACTTC. Encoded protein: CASRPSPWTSGGRETQYF.

The gene calls are TRBV24-1 and TRBJ2-3, with TRBD1 matching 10 bases. Germline CDR1 and CDR2: KGHDR and SFDVKD. V dropped 5 bases and J dropped 1; count of bases not matched to a gene: 11. This CDR3 comprises 18 residues. DNA for the CDR3: TGTGCCACCAGTGGGGACAGGGGAGCGCCCGGCCGCACAGATACGCAGTATTTT. It codes for CATSGDRGAPGRTDTQYF.

The chain has TRBV6-6 and TRBJ1-2; 9 bases map to TRBD1. Germline V gene sequence: CDR1 MNHNY, CDR2 SVGAGI (reference sequence). The junction had 13 bases not matched to a gene; V was cut back by 6 bases and J by 5 bases. This CDR3 is built from 16 residues. The CDR3 reads CASRPPGQGVQYGYTF. The CDR3 nucleotides are TGTGCCAGCAGACCTCCGGGACAGGGAGTTCAGTATGGCTACACCTTC.

The chain carries TRBV5-1 and TRBJ2-7; a possible D gene is TRBD1 (6 bases). The CDR3 runs to 14 residues. V was clipped by 4 bases and J by 2 bases, with 13 bases between them. Germline-derived CDR1 and CDR2 are SGHRS and YFSETQ. CDR3 nucleotide sequence: TGCGCCAGCAGCCTCCGGGACATAGCCTACGAGCAGTACTTC. Translation gives CASSLRDIAYEQYF.

This clone was seen a handful of times. The rearrangement joins TRBV7-3 to TRBJ1-6; 8 bases line up with TRBD1. CDR3 length equals 15 residues. The junction had 7 bases not matched to a gene; V was cut back by 4 bases and J by 8 bases. Germline CDR1 and CDR2: SGHTA and FQGTGA. Here the CDR3 reads CASSSTGGVDSPLHF. CDR3 sequence (DNA): TGTGCCAGCAGCTCCACAGGGGGAGTGGATTCACCCCTCCACTTT.

CDR3 DNA: TGTGCCAGCAGCCAAGGGTTGGTAGGGGAAACTGAAGCTTTCTTT. Its protein product is CASSQGLVGETEAFF. The chain recombines TRBV3-1 (or the pseudogene TRBV3-2) with TRBJ1-1, with D tentatively TRBD1 (5 bases). The CDR3 spans 15 residues. The V end was cut by 1 base, the J end by 5 bases, with 14 bases between. Looked up from germline, CDR1 is LGHDT and CDR2 is YNNKEL (reference sequence).

The gene calls are TRBV5-6 and TRBJ1-1; unclear D gene. The CDR3 has 11 residues. Germline CDR1 is SGHDT and CDR2 is YYEEEE. With 4 bases removed from V and 8 bases from J, the gap between germline ends came to 9 bases. CDR3 amino acids: CASSHGSEAFF. CDR3 nucleotides: TGTGCCAGCAGCCACGGGTCCGAAGCTTTCTTT.

The chain employs TRBV7-9 and TRBJ2-3, with TRBD1 matching over 7 bases. Per germline, CDR1 SEHNR and CDR2 FQNEAQ (reference sequence). V was clipped by 3 bases and J by 2 bases; unmatched bases: 2. The length of the CDR3 is 14 residues. CDR3 in amino acids: CASSLGQPTDTQYF. CDR3 in DNA: TGTGCCAGCAGCTTGGGACAGCCCACAGATACGCAGTATTTT.

This chain links TRBV7-3 with TRBJ2-1; 8 bases line up with TRBD2. V was pared by 5 bases and J by 3 bases, with 9 bases of the junction left unmatched. Germline V CDR1 and CDR2: SGHTA, FQGTGA. The CDR3 loop spans 16 amino acids. The chain's CDR3 is CASSPKRGPLYNEQFF. The CDR3 coding sequence is TGTGCCAGCAGCCCCAAGCGGGGGCCCCTCTACAATGAGCAGTTCTTC.

This chain uses TRBV10-3 with TRBJ1-2, with TRBD1 identical over 7 bases. The CDR3 has 13 amino acids. With 4 bases clipped from V and 1 base from J, the junction kept 0 bases outside the gene matches. Per germline, CDR1 ENHRY and CDR2 SYGVKD. CDR3 residues: CAISGDSNYGYTF. The CDR3, as DNA: TGTGCCATCAGTGGGGACAGTAACTATGGCTACACCTTC.

The J gene is TRBJ2-7, the V gene TRBV2, with D perhaps TRBD1 (6 bases). Deletions cut 5 bases from V and 6 bases from J, with 14 bases between. The CDR3 runs 13 residues. Germline assignment: CDR1 SNHLY and CDR2 FYNNEI. The CDR3 loop reads CASSSRGRLEQYF. The CDR3 nucleotides read TGTGCCAGCAGTTCCAGGGGTCGCCTCGAGCAGTACTTC.

This rearrangement joins TRBV19 to TRBJ2-2; 11 bases are shared with TRBD1. Germline lookup yields CDR1 LNHDA and CDR2 SQIVND (reference sequence). This CDR3 contains 14 residues. After removal of 11 bases from V and 4 bases from J, the junction contained 6 bases not matched to a gene. The CDR3 sequence is CAGQGAQGTGELFF. In DNA, the CDR3 is TGTGCCGGACAGGGGGCGCAGGGCACCGGGGAGCTGTTTTTT.

The chain employs TRBV4-1 and TRBJ2-1; D gene uncertain. Trimming stripped 2 bases from V and 0 bases from J, with 11 bases between. CDR1 is MGHRA, CDR2 YSYEKL, per germline. This CDR3 comprises 16 residues. The CDR3 loop reads CASSQNSKLSYNEQFF. In DNA, the CDR3 is TGCGCCAGCAGCCAAAATTCAAAGCTCTCCTACAATGAGCAGTTCTTC.

The rearrangement uses TRBV7-9 and TRBJ2-3; unclear D gene. CDR1 SEHNR and CDR2 FQNEAQ come from the germline V gene (reference sequence). Deletions cut 8 bases from V and 5 bases from J, with 8 bases between. This CDR3 comprises 11 residues. The CDR3 sequence: CASGEEDTQYF. DNA of the CDR3: TGTGCCAGCGGCGAGGAAGATACGCAGTATTTT.

V and J are TRBV6-5 and TRBJ1-4, with D hard to call. Per germline, CDR1 MNHEY and CDR2 SVGAGI. V lost 6 bases to trimming and J lost 13 bases, with 15 bases between them. The CDR3 loop spans 12 amino acids. As DNA, the CDR3 is TGTGCCAGCAGAGAGGAGACCGGAGGACTGTTTTTT. Translating it yields CASREETGGLFF.

This clone occurred once. This rearrangement joins TRBV13 to TRBJ2-7, with TRBD1 matching 7 bases. Trimming at V came to 6 bases and at J to 3 bases, leaving 11 bases not matched to a gene. CDR3 length: 15 residues. The V gene's germline CDR1 is PRHDT and CDR2 FYEKMQ (reference sequence). The CDR3 DNA is TGTGCCAGCAGTTCGACCCAGGGGGACCTCTACGAGCAGTACTTC. It is translated as CASSSTQGDLYEQYF.

This clone has a handful of counts. The chain combines TRBV6-2 or TRBV6-3 with TRBJ2-2, with TRBD2 identical over 7 bases. Germline V gives CDR1 MNHEY, CDR2 SVGEGT. Unmatched junction bases numbered 1, after V lost 4 bases and J lost 2 bases. The CDR3 spans 14 residues. As DNA, the CDR3 is TGTGCCAGCAGTTCTAGCGGAAACACCGGGGAGCTGTTTTTT. Translated: CASSSSGNTGELFF.

This chain connects TRBV19 to TRBJ1-5; no clear D. V lost 5 bases and J 3 bases, leaving 11 bases between the germline ends. Germline CDR1 is LNHDA and CDR2 is SQIVND (reference sequence). CDR3 length equals 14 residues. The CDR3 sequence: CASSGSSINQPQHF. CDR3 nucleotide sequence: TGTGCCAGTAGTGGCAGTTCAATCAATCAGCCCCAGCATTTT.

This clone was recorded once. The rearrangement links TRBV9 to TRBJ1-2; maybe TRBD1 (6 bases). CDR3 length: 13 residues. Germline loops: CDR1 SGDLS, CDR2 YYNGEE. The ends were cut back, 4 bases at V and 4 bases at J, with 11 bases in the middle. CDR3 in DNA: TGTGCCAGCAGCCTGAGGGGGACCTATGGCTACACCTTC. As protein: CASSLRGTYGYTF.

The chain recombines TRBV4-2 with TRBJ2-3; maybe TRBD1 (7 bases). With 4 bases removed from V and 2 bases from J, the gap between germline ends came to 16 bases. This CDR3 is 16 amino acids long. Germline V gives CDR1 LGHNA, CDR2 YNFKEQ. The chain's CDR3 is CASSLRGAGTTDTQYF. As DNA, the CDR3 is TGTGCCAGCAGCCTCAGGGGGGCGGGGACCACAGATACGCAGTATTTT.

The genes are TRBV23-1 and TRBJ2-7; 7 bases are shared with TRBD1. TRBV23-1 is an open reading frame whose function is uncertain. V lost 5 bases and J lost 4; bases outside the gene matches: 8. The CDR3 is 14 amino acids. CDR3 nucleotide sequence: TGCGCCAGCAGTAACGGCAGGGGGTTGTACGAGCAGTACTTC. This translates into CASSNGRGLYEQYF.